The source of this TCR beta chain is a study of blood T cell repertoires in COVID-19. Study at large: COVID-19 samples collected from the United States, Italy and Spain covered acute and convalescent phases.

Per germline, CDR1 SGHNT and CDR2 YENEEA. Trimming cost V 6 bases and J 4 bases; bases outside gene matches: 6. This CDR3 region has 14 residues. Seattle's enrolled individuals joined amid active infection and were then monitored longitudinally. Here immunoSEQ multiplex PCR was the method, and the copy in TCRdb shows in-frame clones only, minus some. Of 150,000 to 200,000 clones detected, approximately 87% appear once; the ten largest clones hold approximately 12%. What was sequenced was peripheral blood. This sequence joins TRBV11-3 and TRBJ2-1, with 7 positions matching TRBD1. The clonotype originates from a woman in her 70s with COVID-19, enrolled during active disease. The CDR3 here is CASRPGQSYNEQFF. The CDR3 DNA is TGTGCCAGCAGGCCGGGACAGTCATACAATGAGCAGTTCTTC. Combining the CDR3 with reference TRBV11-3 and TRBJ2-1 gives the whole variable domain EAGVVQSPRYKIIEKKQPVAFWCNPISGHNTLYWYLQNLGQGPELLIRYENEEAVDDSQLPKDRFSAERLKGVDSTLKIQPAELGDSAVYLCASRPGQSYNEQFFGPGTRLTVL.